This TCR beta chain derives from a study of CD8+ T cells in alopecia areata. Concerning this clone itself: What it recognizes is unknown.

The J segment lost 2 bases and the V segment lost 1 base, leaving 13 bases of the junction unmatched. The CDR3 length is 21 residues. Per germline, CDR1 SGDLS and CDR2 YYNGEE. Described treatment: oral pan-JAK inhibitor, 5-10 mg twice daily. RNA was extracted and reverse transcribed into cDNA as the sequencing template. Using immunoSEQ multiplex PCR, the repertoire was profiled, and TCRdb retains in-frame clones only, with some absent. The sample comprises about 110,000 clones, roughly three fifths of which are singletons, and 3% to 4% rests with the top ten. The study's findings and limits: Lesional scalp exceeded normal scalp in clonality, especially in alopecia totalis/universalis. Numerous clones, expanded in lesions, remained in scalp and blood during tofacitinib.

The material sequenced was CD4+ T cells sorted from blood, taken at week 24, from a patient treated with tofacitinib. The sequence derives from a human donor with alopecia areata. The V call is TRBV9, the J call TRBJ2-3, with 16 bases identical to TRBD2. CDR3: CASSVTPGTSGGVANTDTQYF. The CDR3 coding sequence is TGTGCCAGCAGCGTAACGCCCGGGACTAGCGGGGGGGTGGCGAACACAGATACGCAGTATTTT. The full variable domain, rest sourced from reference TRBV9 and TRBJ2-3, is DSGVTQTPKHLITATGQRVTLRCSPRSGDLSVYWYQQSLDQGLQFLIQYYNGEERAKGNILERFSAQQFPDLHSELNLSSLELGDSALYFCASSVTPGTSGGVANTDTQYFGPGTRLTVL.